This passage covers 27 T cell receptor beta chains from one sample sequenced in a study of blood T cell repertoires in COVID-19. The method was immunoSEQ multiplex PCR; TCRdb's version includes in-frame clones alone and lacks a portion of them. This sample has about 410,000 clones, with approximately 91% found just once. Material: peripheral blood. The receptors were gathered from a woman in her thirties or forties with COVID-19, enrolled during active disease.

The V call is TRBV7-2, the J call TRBJ2-1; TRBD2 matches 7 bases. J lost 1 base, V lost 1 base, and 4 bases had no gene match. Germline V gene lookup returns CDR1 SGHTA and CDR2 FQGNSA. This CDR3 is 16 amino acids long. CDR3: CASSLVAGPSYNEQFF. In nucleotides, the CDR3 is TGTGCCAGCAGCTTAGTAGCGGGCCCATCCTACAATGAGCAGTTCTTC.

The rearrangement joins TRBV6-6 to TRBJ1-2; 8 nucleotides agree with TRBD1. Germline CDR1 and CDR2: MNHNY and SVGAGI (reference sequence). The CDR3 length is 11 residues. Unmatched junction bases numbered 4, after V lost 5 bases and J lost 11 bases. The CDR3, as DNA: TGTGCCAGCAGTCGGGACAGGTGGTACACCTTC. Protein sequence: CASSRDRWYTF.

The chain has TRBV7-2 and TRBJ1-1, with D possibly being TRBD1 (6 bases). The CDR3 runs to 14 residues. From germline, CDR1 is SGHTA and CDR2 FQGNSA. Deletions cut 6 bases from V and 6 bases from J, with 17 bases between. The CDR3 DNA reads TGTGCCAGCAGACCCCCCGGACAGTACGCTGAAGCTTTCTTT. Translating gives CASRPPGQYAEAFF. Drawing the rest from reference TRBV7-2 and TRBJ1-1, the complete variable domain is GAGVSQSPSNKVTEKGKDVELRCDPISGHTALYWYRQSLGQGLEFLIYFQGNSAPDKSGLPSDRFSAERTGGSVSTLTIQRTQQEDSAVYLCASRPPGQYAEAFFGQGTRLTVV.

The chain recombines TRBV19 with TRBJ1-1, with D perhaps TRBD1 (5 bases). Trimming took 5 bases from V and 4 from J, leaving 11 bases between them. Germline V gives CDR1 LNHDA, CDR2 SQIVND (reference sequence). The CDR3 has 13 amino acids. The CDR3 bases are TGTGCCAGTAGTGAGGAAAGGGGCACTGAAGCTTTCTTT. Residues: CASSEERGTEAFF.

The chain uses TRBV10-3 and TRBJ2-3; TRBD2 matches 8 bases. V dropped 8 bases and J dropped 6; count of bases not matched to a gene: 4. The CDR3 runs to 12 residues. Per germline, CDR1 ENHRY and CDR2 SYGVKD. The CDR3 DNA reads as TGTGCCATCGACCCGGGAGGGGATACGCAGTATTTT. It is translated as CAIDPGGDTQYF.

V and J are TRBV29-1 and TRBJ2-5; D possibly corresponds to TRBD1 (5 bases). Germline CDR1 is SQVTM and CDR2 is ANQGSEA. V lost 6 bases, J lost 2 bases, and 7 bases lay in between. CDR3 length: 11 residues. DNA for the CDR3: TGCAGCGTCCGACAGCAAGAGACCCAGTACTTC. Encoded protein: CSVRQQETQYF.

The chain uses TRBV6-5 and TRBJ1-5; the D gene is possibly TRBD1 (6 bases). The CDR3 runs 14 residues. Germline CDR1 MNHEY, CDR2 SVGAGI. The ends were cut back, 6 bases at V and 7 bases at J, with 16 bases in the middle. The CDR3 reads CASRATGIGQPQHF. Here the CDR3 DNA reads TGTGCCAGCAGAGCAACAGGGATCGGACAGCCCCAGCATTTT.

The V gene is TRBV9, the J gene TRBJ2-5; TRBD2 aligns across 7 bases. Near its end, the DNA agrees better with TRBJ2-7, so the J call may be wrong. The CDR3 spans 15 residues. Per the germline V gene, CDR1 is SGDLS and CDR2 is YYNGEE. The CDR3 nucleotides read TGTGCCAGCAGCGTAGGCGGGGAGGGGACCTACGAGCAGTACTTC. It translates to CASSVGGEGTYEQYF.

The rearrangement joins TRBV28 to TRBJ1-5; 8 nucleotides line up with TRBD1. From germline, CDR1 is MDHEN and CDR2 SYDVKM. Trimming took 5 bases from V and 2 from J; bases not matched to a gene: 8. This CDR3 contains 16 residues. CDR3 DNA: TGTGCCAGCAGTCCCGCGGCAGGGGGCGGCAATCAGCCCCAGCATTTT. Translated, it gives CASSPAAGGGNQPQHF.

In its sample, this clone was seen a few times. This chain connects TRBV29-1 to TRBJ2-7, with 7 bases identical to TRBD1. The trim removed 7 bases at V and 6 bases at J, leaving 9 bases unmatched. The V gene's germline CDR1 is SQVTM and CDR2 ANQGSEA. The CDR3 extends over 12 amino acids. The CDR3 spells CSARQGRGEQYF. The CDR3 region has the DNA TGCAGCGCCCGACAGGGCCGAGGCGAGCAGTACTTC.

The V call is TRBV30, the J call TRBJ2-1; 8 positions agree with TRBD2. J gave up 7 bases and V 4 bases, and 15 bases lay outside the gene matches. The CDR3 consists of 16 residues. Germline loops: CDR1 GTSNPN, CDR2 SVGIG (reference sequence). Here the CDR3 reads CAWNRNLAGGINEQFF. CDR3 sequence (DNA): TGTGCCTGGAATCGAAACCTGGCGGGAGGAATTAATGAGCAGTTCTTC.

The V and J genes are TRBV28 and TRBJ2-7; 7 positions match TRBD1. The CDR3 length is 14 residues. The germline gives CDR1 MDHEN, CDR2 SYDVKM. With 7 bases clipped from V and 5 bases from J, the junction kept 11 bases outside the gene matches. CDR3 sequence (DNA): TGTGCCAGCATCTCCCTAGGGGGCAGGCACGAGCAGTACTTC. It yields the protein CASISLGGRHEQYF.

The V and J genes are TRBV2 and TRBJ2-2; TRBD1 agrees at 7 bases. In germline, CDR1 is SNHLY, CDR2 FYNNEI. With 7 bases clipped from V and 4 bases from J, the junction kept 9 bases outside the gene matches. This CDR3 has 15 residues. CDR3 nucleotides: TGTGCCAGCATGCCCGACAGGGCTAGCACCGGGGAGCTGTTTTTT. Translating it yields CASMPDRASTGELFF. The variable domain in full, completed from reference TRBV2 and TRBJ2-2, reads EPEVTQTPSHQVTQMGQEVILRCVPISNHLYFYWYRQILGQKVEFLVSFYNNEISEKSEIFDDQFSVERPDGSNFTLKIRSTKLEDSAMYFCASMPDRASTGELFFGEGSRLTVL.

This chain joins TRBV6-5 and TRBJ1-5, with TRBD1 matching over 10 bases. After removal of 6 bases from V and 7 bases from J, the junction contained 6 bases not matched to a gene. Germline CDR1 is MNHEY and CDR2 is SVGAGI. The CDR3 consists of 14 residues. The CDR3 DNA follows: TGTGCCAGCAGATCCGGGACAGGGGTACAGCCCCAGCATTTT. As protein: CASRSGTGVQPQHF.

The table lists this clone with a count of one. The chain recombines TRBV3-1 (or the pseudogene TRBV3-2) with TRBJ2-7; 7 bases fit TRBD1. With 4 bases clipped from V and 2 bases from J, the junction kept 5 bases outside the gene matches. Per germline, CDR1 LGHDT and CDR2 YNNKEL (reference sequence). The CDR3 spans 14 residues. Written as DNA, the CDR3 is TGTGCCAGCAGCCCGGACAGGCCAACCTACGAGCAGTACTTC. Protein: CASSPDRPTYEQYF.

The J gene is TRBJ2-7, the V gene TRBV19; D may be TRBD1 (6 bases). Trimming removed 7 bases from V and 0 bases from J, with 13 bases in between. CDR3 length: 14 residues. Germline V gene sequence: CDR1 LNHDA, CDR2 SQIVND (reference sequence). The CDR3 loop is CASTRDIDSYEQYF. CDR3 DNA sequence: TGTGCCAGTACCAGGGACATCGACTCCTACGAGCAGTACTTC.

This chain connects TRBV27 to TRBJ1-1; D remains unclear. Per the germline V gene, CDR1 is MNHEY and CDR2 is SMNVEV (reference sequence). The CDR3 totals 14 residues. The V end lost 0 bases, the J end lost 4 bases, and 9 bases lay between the germline ends. CDR3 loop: CASSLSVAVTEAFF. The DNA of the CDR3 is TGTGCCAGCAGTTTATCGGTGGCCGTCACTGAAGCTTTCTTT.

The V gene is TRBV4-3, the J gene TRBJ1-2; no definite D call. CDR3 length: 12 residues. Germline values: CDR1 LGHNA, CDR2 YSLEER. The V end was cut by 5 bases, the J end by 8 bases, with 12 bases between. DNA of the CDR3: TGCGCCAGCAGCGGTTGGCCCGGGGGCTACACCTTC. It yields the protein CASSGWPGGYTF.

This chain links TRBV28 with TRBJ2-1; TRBD2 matches 10 bases. Germline V gene sequence: CDR1 MDHEN, CDR2 SYDVKM. Unmatched junction bases numbered 2, after V lost 6 bases and J lost 0 bases. This CDR3 is built from 15 residues. As DNA, the CDR3 is TGTGCCAGCAGGCTAGCGGGAGCCTCCTACAATGAGCAGTTCTTC. It is translated as CASRLAGASYNEQFF.

The J gene is TRBJ1-4, the V gene TRBV15; D is ambiguous. Between the trimmed V and J ends, which lost 2 bases and 4 bases, there was a span of 8 bases. Germline V gives CDR1 LNHNV, CDR2 YYDKDF (reference sequence). CDR3 size: 14 residues. Written as DNA, the CDR3 is TGTGCCACCAGCAGACCCCCCCGTAATGAAAAACTGTTTTTT. The encoded protein is CATSRPPRNEKLFF.

This sequence joins TRBV7-8 and TRBJ1-5; D not resolved. This CDR3 has 15 amino acids. V shed 3 bases and J shed 3 bases, with 12 bases lying between them. Germline assignment: CDR1 SGHVS and CDR2 FQNEAQ. Written as DNA, the CDR3 is TGTGCCAGCAGCTTTTATGGGGAGAACAATCAGCCCCAGCATTTT. It specifies CASSFYGENNQPQHF. The complete variable domain, with remaining parts taken from reference TRBV7-8 and TRBJ1-5, reads GAGVSQSPRYKVAKRGQDVALRCDPISGHVSLFWYQQALGQGPEFLTYFQNEAQLDKSGLPSDRFFAERPEGSVSTLKIQRTQQEDSAVYLCASSFYGENNQPQHFGDGTRLSIL.

This chain joins TRBV7-2 and TRBJ1-2; D may be TRBD1 (6 bases). Trimming stripped 3 bases from V and 8 bases from J, with 13 bases between. Germline V gene data show CDR1 as SGHTA and CDR2 as FQGNSA. The CDR3 totals 13 residues. The CDR3, as DNA: TGTGCCAGCAGCTTGGGGGCGGAGAGAGGCTACACCTTC. This encodes CASSLGAERGYTF.

The chain carries TRBV9 and TRBJ1-3; maybe TRBD1 (5 bases). The CDR3 contains 18 residues. The germline CDR1 and CDR2 sequences are SGDLS and YYNGEE. Deletions cut 0 bases from V and 4 bases from J, with 20 bases between. CDR3 sequence reads: CASSVGGVRAALGNTIYF. CDR3 coding DNA: TGTGCCAGCAGCGTAGGCGGGGTCAGGGCAGCACTGGGAAACACCATATATTTT.

V is TRBV5-1 and J is TRBJ1-1; 9 nucleotides match TRBD1. In germline, CDR1 is SGHRS, CDR2 YFSETQ. Germline trimming cut 3 bases from V and 5 bases from J; bases unmatched to any gene: 5. This CDR3 contains 14 residues. The CDR3 sequence is CASSSGQGLTEAFF. In DNA form, the CDR3 reads TGCGCCAGCAGCTCCGGACAGGGGCTTACTGAAGCTTTCTTT.

The rearrangement links TRBV29-1 to TRBJ2-2, with TRBD2 matching 10 bases. CDR3 length: 19 residues. Unmatched junction bases numbered 15, after V lost 1 base and J lost 4 bases. CDR1 is SQVTM, CDR2 ANQGSEA, per germline. CDR3 nucleotide sequence: TGCAGCGTTGAAGTTACAGGTTTAAGCGGGAGGGCAGGCACCGGGGAGCTGTTTTTT. It specifies CSVEVTGLSGRAGTGELFF.

This chain connects TRBV5-6 to TRBJ2-1; TRBD1 aligns across 10 bases. The length of the CDR3 is 16 residues. The junction had 9 bases not matched to a gene; V was cut back by 3 bases and J by 6 bases. CDR1 SGHDT and CDR2 YYEEEE come from the germline V gene. The chain's CDR3 is CASSYPGQGSPNEQFF. DNA of the CDR3: TGTGCCAGCAGCTACCCGGGACAGGGGTCCCCCAATGAGCAGTTCTTC.

CDR3 sequence: CASNDRGGSGNTIYF. The CDR3, as DNA: TGTGCCAGCAATGACCGGGGGGGCTCTGGAAACACCATATATTTT. The V call is TRBV28, the J call TRBJ1-3; TRBD1 might be the D (5 bases). This CDR3 contains 15 residues. In germline, CDR1 is MDHEN, CDR2 SYDVKM. V was shortened by 7 bases and J by 0 bases, with 13 bases between the two germline ends.